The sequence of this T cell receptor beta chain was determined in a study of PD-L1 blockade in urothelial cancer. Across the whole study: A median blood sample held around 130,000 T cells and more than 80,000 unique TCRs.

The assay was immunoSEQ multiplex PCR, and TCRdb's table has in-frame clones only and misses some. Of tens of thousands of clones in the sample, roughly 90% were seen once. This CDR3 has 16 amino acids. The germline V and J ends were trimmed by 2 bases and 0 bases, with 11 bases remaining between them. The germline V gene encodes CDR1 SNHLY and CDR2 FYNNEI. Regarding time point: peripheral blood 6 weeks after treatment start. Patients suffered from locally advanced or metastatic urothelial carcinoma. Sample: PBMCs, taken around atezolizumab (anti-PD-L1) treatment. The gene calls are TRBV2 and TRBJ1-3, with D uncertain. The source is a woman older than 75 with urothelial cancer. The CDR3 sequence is CASSEYSFLSGNTIYF. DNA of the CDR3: TGTGCCAGCAGTGAATACAGTTTCCTCTCTGGAAACACCATATATTTT.